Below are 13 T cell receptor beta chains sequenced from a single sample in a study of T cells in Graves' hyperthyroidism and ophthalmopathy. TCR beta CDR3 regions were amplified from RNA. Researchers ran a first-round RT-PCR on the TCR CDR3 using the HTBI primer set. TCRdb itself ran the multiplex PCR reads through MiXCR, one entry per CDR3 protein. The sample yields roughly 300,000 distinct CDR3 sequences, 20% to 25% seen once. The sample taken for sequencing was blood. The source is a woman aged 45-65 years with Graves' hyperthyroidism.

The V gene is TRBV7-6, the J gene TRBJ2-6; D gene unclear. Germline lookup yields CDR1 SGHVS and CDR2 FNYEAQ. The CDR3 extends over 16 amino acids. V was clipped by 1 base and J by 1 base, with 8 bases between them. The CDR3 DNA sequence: TGTGCCAGCAGCTTAGTTCCGGGTTCTGGGGCCAACGTCCTGACTTTC. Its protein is CASSLVPGSGANVLTF.

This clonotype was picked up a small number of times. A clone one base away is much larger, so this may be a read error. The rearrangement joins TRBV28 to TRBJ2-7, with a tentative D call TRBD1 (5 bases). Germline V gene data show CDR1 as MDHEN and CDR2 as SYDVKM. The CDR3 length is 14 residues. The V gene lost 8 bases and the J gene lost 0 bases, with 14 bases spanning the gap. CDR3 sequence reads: CASDGQGGSYEQYF. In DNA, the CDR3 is TGTGCCAGCGACGGGCAGGGCGGCTCCTACGAGCAGTACTTC.

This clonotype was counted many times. CDR3 in DNA: TGCAGTGCTAGTGGCGGGAGTGGGGAGACCCAGTACTTC. Translation gives CSASGGSGETQYF. The rearrangement uses TRBV20-1 and TRBJ2-5; the match to TRBD2 covers 7 bases. Germline trimming cut 3 bases from V and 5 bases from J; bases unmatched to any gene: 6. The CDR3 consists of 13 residues. CDR1 DFQATT and CDR2 SNEGSKA come from the germline V gene (reference sequence).

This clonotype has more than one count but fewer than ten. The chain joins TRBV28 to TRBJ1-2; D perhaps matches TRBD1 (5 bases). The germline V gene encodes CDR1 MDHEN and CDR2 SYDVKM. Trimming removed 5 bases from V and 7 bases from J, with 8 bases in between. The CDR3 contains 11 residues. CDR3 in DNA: TGTGCCAGCAGTCCCAGGGTTGGCTACACCTTC. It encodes CASSPRVGYTF.

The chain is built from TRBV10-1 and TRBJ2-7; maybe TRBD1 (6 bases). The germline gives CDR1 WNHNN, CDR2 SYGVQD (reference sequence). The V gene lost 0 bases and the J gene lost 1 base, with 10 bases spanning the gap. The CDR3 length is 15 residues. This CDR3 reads CASSESGTPSYEQYF. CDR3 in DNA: TGCGCCAGCAGTGAGTCTGGGACACCTTCCTACGAGCAGTACTTC.

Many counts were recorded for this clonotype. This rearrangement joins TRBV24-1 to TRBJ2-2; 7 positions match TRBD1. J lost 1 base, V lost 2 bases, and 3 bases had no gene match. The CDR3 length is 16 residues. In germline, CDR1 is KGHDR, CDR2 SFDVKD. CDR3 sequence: CATSDYGQVNTGELFF. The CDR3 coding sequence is TGTGCCACCAGTGATTATGGACAGGTGAACACCGGGGAGCTGTTTTTT.

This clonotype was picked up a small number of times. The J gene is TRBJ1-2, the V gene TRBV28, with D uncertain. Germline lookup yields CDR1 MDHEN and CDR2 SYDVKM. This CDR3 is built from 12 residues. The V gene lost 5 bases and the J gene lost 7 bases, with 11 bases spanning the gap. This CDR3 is CASSPPSRGYTF. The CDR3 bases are TGTGCCAGCAGTCCCCCCTCCCGTGGCTACACCTTC.

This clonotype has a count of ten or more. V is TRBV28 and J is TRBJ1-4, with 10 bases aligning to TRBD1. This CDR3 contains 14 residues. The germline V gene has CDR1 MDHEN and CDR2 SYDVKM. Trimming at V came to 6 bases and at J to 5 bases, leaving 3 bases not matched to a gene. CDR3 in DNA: TGTGCCAGCAGCCAGACAGGGGGCAATGAAAAACTGTTTTTT. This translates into CASSQTGGNEKLFF.

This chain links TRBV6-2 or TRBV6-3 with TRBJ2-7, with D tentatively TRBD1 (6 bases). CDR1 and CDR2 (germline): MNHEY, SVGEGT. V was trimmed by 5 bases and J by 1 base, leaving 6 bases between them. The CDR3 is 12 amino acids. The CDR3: CASSTGSYEQYF. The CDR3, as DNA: TGTGCCAGCAGTACAGGGTCCTACGAGCAGTACTTC.

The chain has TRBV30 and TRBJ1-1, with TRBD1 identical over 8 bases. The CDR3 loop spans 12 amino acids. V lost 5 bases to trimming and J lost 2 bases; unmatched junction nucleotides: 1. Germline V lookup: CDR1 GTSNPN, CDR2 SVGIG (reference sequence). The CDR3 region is CAWGTGNTEAFF. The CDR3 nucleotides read TGTGCCTGGGGGACAGGAAACACTGAAGCTTTCTTT.

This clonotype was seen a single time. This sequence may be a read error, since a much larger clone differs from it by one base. The CDR3 region is CASKPGRGNNEQFF. CDR3 nucleotides: TGTGCCAGCAAACCGGGACGGGGAAACAATGAGCAGTTCTTC. The chain has TRBV6-1 and TRBJ2-1; tentatively, D is TRBD1 or TRBD2 (5 bases each). Germline loops: CDR1 MNHNS, CDR2 SASEGT. V was shortened by 7 bases and J by 5 bases, with 15 bases between the two germline ends. This CDR3 has 14 amino acids.

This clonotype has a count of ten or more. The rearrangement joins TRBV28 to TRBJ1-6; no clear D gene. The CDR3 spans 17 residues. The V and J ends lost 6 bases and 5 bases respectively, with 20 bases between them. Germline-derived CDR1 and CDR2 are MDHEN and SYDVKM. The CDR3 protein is CASSPTWAHGDNSPLHF. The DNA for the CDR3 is TGTGCCAGCAGCCCTACTTGGGCTCATGGGGATAATTCACCCCTCCACTTT.

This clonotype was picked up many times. For the CDR3, the DNA is TGTGCCAGCAGTTTATTCACAGGGGGCACTCAGCCCCAGCATTTT. This gives the protein CASSLFTGGTQPQHF. The V and J genes are TRBV12-3 or TRBV12-4 and TRBJ1-5; 9 bases are shared with TRBD1. This CDR3 is built from 15 residues. J lost 6 bases, V lost 2 bases, and 5 bases had no gene match.